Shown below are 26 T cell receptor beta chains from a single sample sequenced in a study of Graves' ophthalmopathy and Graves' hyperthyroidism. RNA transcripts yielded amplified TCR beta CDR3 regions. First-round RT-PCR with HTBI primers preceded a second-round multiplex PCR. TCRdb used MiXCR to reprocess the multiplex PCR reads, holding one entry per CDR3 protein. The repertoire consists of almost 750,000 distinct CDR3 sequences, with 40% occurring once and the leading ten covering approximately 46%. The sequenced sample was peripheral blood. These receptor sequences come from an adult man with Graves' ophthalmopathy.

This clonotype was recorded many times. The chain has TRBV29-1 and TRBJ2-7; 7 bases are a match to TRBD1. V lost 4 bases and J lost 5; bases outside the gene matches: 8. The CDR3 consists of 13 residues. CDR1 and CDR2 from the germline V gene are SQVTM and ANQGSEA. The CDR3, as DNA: TGCAGCGTTGGTTACAGGGGTGGGGACGAGCAGTACTTC. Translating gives CSVGYRGGDEQYF.

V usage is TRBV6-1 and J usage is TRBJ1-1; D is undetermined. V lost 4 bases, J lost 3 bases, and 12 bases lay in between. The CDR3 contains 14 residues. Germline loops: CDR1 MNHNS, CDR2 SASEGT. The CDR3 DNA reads TGTGCCAGCAGTGGTCCTAGGGTGGACACTGAAGCTTTCTTT. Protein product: CASSGPRVDTEAFF.

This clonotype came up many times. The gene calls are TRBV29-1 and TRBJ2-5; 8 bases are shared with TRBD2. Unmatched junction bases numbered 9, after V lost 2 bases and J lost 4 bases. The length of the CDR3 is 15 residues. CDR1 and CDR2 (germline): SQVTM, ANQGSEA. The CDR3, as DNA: TGCAGCGTTGAATCCCCAGCGGGAGCAGGAGAGACCCAGTACTTC. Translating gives CSVESPAGAGETQYF.

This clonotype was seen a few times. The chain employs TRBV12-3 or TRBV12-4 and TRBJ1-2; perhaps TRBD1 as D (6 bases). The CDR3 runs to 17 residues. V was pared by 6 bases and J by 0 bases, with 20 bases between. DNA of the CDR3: TGTGCCAGCAGCTCTGGTTCTGGGGGCATAGCTAACTATGGCTACACCTTC. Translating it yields CASSSGSGGIANYGYTF.

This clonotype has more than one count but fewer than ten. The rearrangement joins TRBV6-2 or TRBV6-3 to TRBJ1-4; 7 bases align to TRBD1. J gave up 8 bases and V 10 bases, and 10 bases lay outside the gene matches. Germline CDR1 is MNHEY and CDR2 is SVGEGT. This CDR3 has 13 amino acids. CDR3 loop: CATKEGAREKLFF. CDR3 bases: TGTGCCACCAAGGAGGGGGCGCGGGAAAAACTGTTTTTT.

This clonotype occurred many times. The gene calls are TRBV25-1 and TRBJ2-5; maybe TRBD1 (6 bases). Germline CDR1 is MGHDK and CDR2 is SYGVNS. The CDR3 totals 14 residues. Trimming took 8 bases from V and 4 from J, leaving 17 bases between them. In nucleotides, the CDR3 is TGTGCCAGCGGACGGACAGTATTAGGAGAGACCCAGTACTTC. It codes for CASGRTVLGETQYF.

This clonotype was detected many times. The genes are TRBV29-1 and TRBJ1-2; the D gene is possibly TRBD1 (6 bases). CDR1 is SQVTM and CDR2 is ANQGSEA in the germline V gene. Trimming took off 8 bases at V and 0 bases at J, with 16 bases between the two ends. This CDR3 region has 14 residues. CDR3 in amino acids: CSHTDRRANYGYTF. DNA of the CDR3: TGCAGCCATACCGACAGGCGAGCTAACTATGGCTACACCTTC.

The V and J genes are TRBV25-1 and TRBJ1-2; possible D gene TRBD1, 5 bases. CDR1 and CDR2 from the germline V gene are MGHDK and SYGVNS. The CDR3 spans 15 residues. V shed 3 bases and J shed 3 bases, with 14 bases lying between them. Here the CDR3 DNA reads TGTGCCAGCAGTGATAGTGCCGGGGCTGACTATGGCTACACCTTC. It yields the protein CASSDSAGADYGYTF.

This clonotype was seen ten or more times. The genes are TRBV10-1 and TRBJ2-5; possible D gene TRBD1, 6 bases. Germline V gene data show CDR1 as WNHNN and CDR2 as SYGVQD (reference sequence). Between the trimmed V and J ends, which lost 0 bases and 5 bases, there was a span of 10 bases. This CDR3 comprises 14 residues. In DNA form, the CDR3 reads TGCGCCAGCAGTGAGTCGACAGGTTCGGAGACCCAGTACTTC. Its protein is CASSESTGSETQYF.

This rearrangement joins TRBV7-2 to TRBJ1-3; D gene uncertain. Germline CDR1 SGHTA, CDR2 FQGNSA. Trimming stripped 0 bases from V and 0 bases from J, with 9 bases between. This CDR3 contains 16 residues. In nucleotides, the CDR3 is TGTGCCAGCAGCTTAGCTCAGGTCCGCTCTGGAAACACCATATATTTT. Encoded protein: CASSLAQVRSGNTIYF.

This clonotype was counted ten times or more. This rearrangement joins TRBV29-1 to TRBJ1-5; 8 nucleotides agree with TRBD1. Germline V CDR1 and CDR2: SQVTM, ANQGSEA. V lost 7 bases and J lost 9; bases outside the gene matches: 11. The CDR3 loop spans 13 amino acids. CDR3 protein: CSATGTGDGPQHF. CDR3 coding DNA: TGCAGCGCCACCGGGACAGGTGATGGGCCCCAGCATTTT.

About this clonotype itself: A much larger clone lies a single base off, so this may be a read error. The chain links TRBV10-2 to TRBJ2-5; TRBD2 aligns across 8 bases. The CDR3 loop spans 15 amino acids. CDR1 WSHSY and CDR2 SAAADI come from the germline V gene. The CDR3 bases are TGCGTCAGCAGCTTAGCGGGACGGCCTGGGGAGACCCAGTACTTC. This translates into CVSSLAGRPGETQYF.

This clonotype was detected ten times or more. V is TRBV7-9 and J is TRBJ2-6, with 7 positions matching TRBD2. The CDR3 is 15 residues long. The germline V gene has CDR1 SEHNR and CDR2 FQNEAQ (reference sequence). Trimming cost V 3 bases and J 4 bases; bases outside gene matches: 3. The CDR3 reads CASSLGGSGANVLTF. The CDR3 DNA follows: TGTGCCAGCAGCTTGGGAGGGTCAGGGGCCAACGTCCTGACTTTC.

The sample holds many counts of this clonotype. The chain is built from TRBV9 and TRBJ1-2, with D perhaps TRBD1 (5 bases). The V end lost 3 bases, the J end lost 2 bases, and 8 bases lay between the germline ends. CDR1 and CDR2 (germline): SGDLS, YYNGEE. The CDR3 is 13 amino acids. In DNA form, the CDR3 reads TGTGCCAGCAGCGGGCAGGGCAACTATGGCTACACCTTC. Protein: CASSGQGNYGYTF.

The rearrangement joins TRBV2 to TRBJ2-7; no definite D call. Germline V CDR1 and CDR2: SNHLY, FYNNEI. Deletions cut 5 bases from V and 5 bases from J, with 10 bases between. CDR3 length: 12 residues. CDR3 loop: CASSWSINEQYF. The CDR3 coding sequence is TGTGCCAGCAGTTGGTCCATTAACGAGCAGTACTTC.

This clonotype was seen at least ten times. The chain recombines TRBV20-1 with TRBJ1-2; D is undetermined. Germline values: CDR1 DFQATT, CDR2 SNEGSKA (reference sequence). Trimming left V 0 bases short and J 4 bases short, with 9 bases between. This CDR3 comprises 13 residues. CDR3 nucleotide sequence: TGCAGTGCTAGAGACGCCAACAGCTATGGCTACACCTTC. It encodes CSARDANSYGYTF.

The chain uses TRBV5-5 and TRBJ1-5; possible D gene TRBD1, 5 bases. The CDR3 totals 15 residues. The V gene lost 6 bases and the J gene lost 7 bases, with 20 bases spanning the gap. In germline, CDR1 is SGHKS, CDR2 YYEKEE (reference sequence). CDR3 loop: CASTQDPGFLQPQHF. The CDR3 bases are TGTGCCAGCACCCAAGATCCAGGGTTTCTGCAGCCCCAGCATTTT.

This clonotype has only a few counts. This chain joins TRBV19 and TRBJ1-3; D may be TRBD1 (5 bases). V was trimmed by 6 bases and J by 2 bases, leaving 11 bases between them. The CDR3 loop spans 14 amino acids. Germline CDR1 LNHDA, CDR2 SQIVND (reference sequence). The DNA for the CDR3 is TGTGCCAGTAGCTCCAGGGAAACTGGAAACACCATATATTTT. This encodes CASSSRETGNTIYF. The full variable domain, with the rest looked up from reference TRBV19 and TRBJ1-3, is DGGITQSPKYLFRKEGQNVTLSCEQNLNHDAMYWYRQDPGQGLRLIYYSQIVNDFQKGDIAEGYSVSREKKESFPLTVTSAQKNPTAFYLCASSSRETGNTIYFGEGSWLTVV.

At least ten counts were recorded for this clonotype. The CDR3 DNA sequence: TGCAGCGTTGAAGAAATAGTGAACACTGAAGCTTTCTTT. This encodes CSVEEIVNTEAFF. This chain connects TRBV29-1 to TRBJ1-1; no firm D call. The CDR3 extends over 13 amino acids. The ends were cut back, 0 bases at V and 0 bases at J, with 5 bases in the middle. From germline, CDR1 is SQVTM and CDR2 ANQGSEA.

The CDR3 region has the DNA TGCAGCGTCTTGGAAGGGAACACTGAAGCTTTCTTT. Residues: CSVLEGNTEAFF. The rearrangement joins TRBV29-1 to TRBJ1-1; D gene ambiguous. This CDR3 spans 12 amino acids. V was clipped by 6 bases and J by 1 base, with 9 bases between them. CDR1 and CDR2 from the germline V gene are SQVTM and ANQGSEA.

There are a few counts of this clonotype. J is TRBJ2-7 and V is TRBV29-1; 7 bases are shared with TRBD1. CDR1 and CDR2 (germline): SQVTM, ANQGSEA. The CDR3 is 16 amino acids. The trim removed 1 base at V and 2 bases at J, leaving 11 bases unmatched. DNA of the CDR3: TGCAGCGTTGAAGTGGACGGCCAGGGGGTACCCTACGAGCAGTACTTC. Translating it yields CSVEVDGQGVPYEQYF.

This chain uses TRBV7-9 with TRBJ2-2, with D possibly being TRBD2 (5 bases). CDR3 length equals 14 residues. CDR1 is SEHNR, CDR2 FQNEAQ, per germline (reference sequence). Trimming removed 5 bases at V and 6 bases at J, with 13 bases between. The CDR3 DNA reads TGTGCCAGCAGCGAAGCCAACGGGGCCGGGGAGCTGTTTTTT. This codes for CASSEANGAGELFF.

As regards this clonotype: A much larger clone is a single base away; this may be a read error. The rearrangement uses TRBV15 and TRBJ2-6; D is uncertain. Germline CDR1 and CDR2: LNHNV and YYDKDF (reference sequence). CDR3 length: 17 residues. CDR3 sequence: CAASRDLPGSGANVLTF. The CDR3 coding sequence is TGTGCCGCCAGCAGAGACCTCCCCGGTTCTGGGGCCAACGTCCTGACTTTC.

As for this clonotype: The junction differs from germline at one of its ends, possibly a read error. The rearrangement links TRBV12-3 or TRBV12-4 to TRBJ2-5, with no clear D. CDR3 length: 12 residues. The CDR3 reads CASSLLKETQNF. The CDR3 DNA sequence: TGTGCCAGCAGTCTGCTTAAAGAGACCCAGAACTTC.

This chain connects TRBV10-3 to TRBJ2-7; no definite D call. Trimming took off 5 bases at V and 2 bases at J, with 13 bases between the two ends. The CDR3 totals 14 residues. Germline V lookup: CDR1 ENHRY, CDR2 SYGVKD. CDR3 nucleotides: TGTGCCATCAGTCGAACGGACGGAACCTACGAGCAGTACTTC. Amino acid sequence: CAISRTDGTYEQYF.

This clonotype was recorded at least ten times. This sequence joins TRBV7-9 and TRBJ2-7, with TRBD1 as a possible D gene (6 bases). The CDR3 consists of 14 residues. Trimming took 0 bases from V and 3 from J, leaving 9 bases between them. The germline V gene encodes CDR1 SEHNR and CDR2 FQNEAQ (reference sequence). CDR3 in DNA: TGTGCCAGCAGCTTAGCGGGCAGGGGCTACGAGCAGTACTTC. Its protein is CASSLAGRGYEQYF.